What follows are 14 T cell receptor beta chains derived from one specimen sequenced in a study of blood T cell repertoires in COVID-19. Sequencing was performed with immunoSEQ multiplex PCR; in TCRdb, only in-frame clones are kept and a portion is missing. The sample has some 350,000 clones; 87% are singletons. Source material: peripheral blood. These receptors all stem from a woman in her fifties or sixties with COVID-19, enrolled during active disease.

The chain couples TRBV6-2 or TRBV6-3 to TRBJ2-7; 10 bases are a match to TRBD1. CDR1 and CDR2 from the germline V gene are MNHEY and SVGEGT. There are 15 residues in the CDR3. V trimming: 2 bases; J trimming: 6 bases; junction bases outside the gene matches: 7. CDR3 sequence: CASSYEGQGFIEQYF. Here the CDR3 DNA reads TGTGCCAGCAGTTACGAGGGACAGGGGTTTATCGAGCAGTACTTC.

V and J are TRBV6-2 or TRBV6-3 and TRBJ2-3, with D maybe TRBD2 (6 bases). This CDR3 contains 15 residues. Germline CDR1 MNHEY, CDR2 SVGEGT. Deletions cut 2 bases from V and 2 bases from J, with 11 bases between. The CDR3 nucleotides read TGTGCCAGCAGTTACAAACTAGCTATCACAGATACGCAGTATTTT. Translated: CASSYKLAITDTQYF.

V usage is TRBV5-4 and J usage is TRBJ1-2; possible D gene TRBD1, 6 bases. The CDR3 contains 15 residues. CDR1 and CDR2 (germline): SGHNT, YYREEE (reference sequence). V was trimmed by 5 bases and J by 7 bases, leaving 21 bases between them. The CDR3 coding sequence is TGTGCCAGCAGGACCCCCGGACAGTACCTTGCTGGCTACACCTTC. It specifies CASRTPGQYLAGYTF. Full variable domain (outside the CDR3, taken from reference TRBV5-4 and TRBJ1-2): ETGVTQSPTHLIKTRGQQVTLRCSSQSGHNTVSWYQQALGQGPQFIFQYYREEENGRGNFPPRFSGLQFPNYSSELNVNALELDDSALYLCASRTPGQYLAGYTFGSGTRLTVV.

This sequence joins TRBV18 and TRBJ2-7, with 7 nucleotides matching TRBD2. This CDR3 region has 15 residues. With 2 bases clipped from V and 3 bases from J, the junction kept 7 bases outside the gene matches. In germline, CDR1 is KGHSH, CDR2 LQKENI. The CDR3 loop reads CASSPLETSIYEQYF. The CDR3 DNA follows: TGTGCCAGCTCACCATTGGAGACTAGCATCTACGAGCAGTACTTC.

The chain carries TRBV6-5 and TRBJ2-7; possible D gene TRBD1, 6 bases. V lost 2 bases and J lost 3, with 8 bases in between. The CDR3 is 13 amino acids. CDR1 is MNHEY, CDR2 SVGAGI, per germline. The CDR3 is CASSYGQYYEQYF. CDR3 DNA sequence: TGTGCCAGCAGTTACGGACAGTACTACGAGCAGTACTTC.

In nucleotides, the CDR3 is TGTGCCAGCAGCCCTGCCATGACTAGCCTTGAGATGAACACCGGGGAGCTGTTTTTT. Protein product: CASSPAMTSLEMNTGELFF. The chain employs TRBV4-2 and TRBJ2-2; TRBD2 matches 7 bases. CDR1 is LGHNA, CDR2 YNFKEQ, per germline. The CDR3 contains 19 residues. V shed 4 bases, J shed 1 base, and the junction held 15 bases outside the gene matches.

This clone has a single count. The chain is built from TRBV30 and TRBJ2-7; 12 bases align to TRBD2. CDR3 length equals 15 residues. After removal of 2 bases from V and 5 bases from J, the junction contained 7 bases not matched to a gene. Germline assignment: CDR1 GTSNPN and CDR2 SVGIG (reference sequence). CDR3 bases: TGTGCCTGGAGTCTGACTAGCGGGAGCCTCAACGAGCAGTACTTC. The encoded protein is CAWSLTSGSLNEQYF.

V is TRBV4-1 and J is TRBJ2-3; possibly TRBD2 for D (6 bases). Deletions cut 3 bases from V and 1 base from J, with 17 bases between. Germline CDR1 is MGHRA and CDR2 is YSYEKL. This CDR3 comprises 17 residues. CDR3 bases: TGCGCCAGCAGCCATACCCTCGGGGGTGGAGGCACAGATACGCAGTATTTT. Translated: CASSHTLGGGGTDTQYF.

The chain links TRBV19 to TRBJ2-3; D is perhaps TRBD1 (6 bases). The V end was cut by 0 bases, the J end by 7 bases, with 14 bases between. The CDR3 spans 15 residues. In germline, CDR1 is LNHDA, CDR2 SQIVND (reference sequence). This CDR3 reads CASSIEGGLRNTQYF. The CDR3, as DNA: TGTGCCAGTAGTATAGAAGGGGGTTTGAGAAATACGCAGTATTTT.

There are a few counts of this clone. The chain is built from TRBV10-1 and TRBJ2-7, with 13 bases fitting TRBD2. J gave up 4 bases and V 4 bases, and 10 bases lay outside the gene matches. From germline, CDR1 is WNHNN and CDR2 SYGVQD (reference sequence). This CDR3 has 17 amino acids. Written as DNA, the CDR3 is TGCGCCAGCAGTGGGGCCGGGACTAGCGGGACCGAGTACGAGCAGTACTTC. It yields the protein CASSGAGTSGTEYEQYF.

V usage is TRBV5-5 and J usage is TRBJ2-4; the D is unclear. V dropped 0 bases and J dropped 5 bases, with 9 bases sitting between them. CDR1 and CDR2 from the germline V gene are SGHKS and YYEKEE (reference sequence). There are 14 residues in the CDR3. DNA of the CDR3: TGTGCCAGCAGCTTGGTACAGAGTCAAAACATTCAGTACTTC. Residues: CASSLVQSQNIQYF.

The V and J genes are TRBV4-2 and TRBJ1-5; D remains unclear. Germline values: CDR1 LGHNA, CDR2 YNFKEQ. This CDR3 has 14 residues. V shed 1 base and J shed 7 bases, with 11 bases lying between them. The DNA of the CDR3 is TGTGCCAGCAGCCAAGCTTTGTCGGGACAGCCCCAGCATTTT. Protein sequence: CASSQALSGQPQHF.

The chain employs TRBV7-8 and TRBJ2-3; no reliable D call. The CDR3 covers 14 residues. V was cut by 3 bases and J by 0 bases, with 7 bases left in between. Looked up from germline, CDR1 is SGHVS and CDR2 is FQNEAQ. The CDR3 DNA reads TGTGCCAGCAGCTTTTTGGAGAGCACAGATACGCAGTATTTT. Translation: CASSFLESTDTQYF.

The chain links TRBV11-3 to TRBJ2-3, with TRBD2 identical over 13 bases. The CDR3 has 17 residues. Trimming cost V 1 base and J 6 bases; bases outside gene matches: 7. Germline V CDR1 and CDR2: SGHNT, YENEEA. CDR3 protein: CASSLGAGLAGRDTQYF. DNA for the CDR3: TGTGCCAGCAGCTTAGGGGCGGGACTAGCGGGAAGGGATACGCAGTATTTT.